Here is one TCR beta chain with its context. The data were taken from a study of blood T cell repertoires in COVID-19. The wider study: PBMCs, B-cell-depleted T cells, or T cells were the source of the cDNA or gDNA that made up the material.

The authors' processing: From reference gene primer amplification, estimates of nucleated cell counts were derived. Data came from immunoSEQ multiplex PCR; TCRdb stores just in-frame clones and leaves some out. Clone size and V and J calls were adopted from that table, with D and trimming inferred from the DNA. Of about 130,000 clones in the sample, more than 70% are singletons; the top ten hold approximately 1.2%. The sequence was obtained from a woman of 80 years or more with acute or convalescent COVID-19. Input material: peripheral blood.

The CDR3 reads CASSEDSLYGYTF. The CDR3 DNA follows: TGTGCCAGCAGCGAGGACAGTCTCTATGGCTACACCTTC. V gene TRBV5-5 combines with J gene TRBJ1-2, with D perhaps TRBD1 (6 bases). The germline V gene has CDR1 SGHKS and CDR2 YYEKEE (reference sequence). The CDR3 length is 13 residues. The V gene lost 4 bases and the J gene lost 4 bases, with 11 bases spanning the gap.